The 29 T cell receptor beta chains given below trace back to one sample, sequenced in a study of CD8 T cells in Susac syndrome. RNA amounts of roughly 0.5 to 1 ug underwent reverse transcription with random hexamers. TCRdb re-called the immunoSEQ multiplex PCR reads through MiXCR, storing one row per CDR3 protein. This sample has under 95,000 distinct CDR3 sequences, with approximately 95% found just once. Sequenced sample: CD8+ T cells from PBMCs. The origin of the receptors is a human donor with Susac syndrome.

The chain links TRBV9 to TRBJ1-2, with TRBD1 matching over 12 bases. The J segment lost 6 bases and the V segment lost 0 bases, leaving 3 bases of the junction unmatched. Germline-derived CDR1 and CDR2 are SGDLS and YYNGEE. This CDR3 is 15 amino acids long. Here the CDR3 reads CASSVGGTGGNGYTF. CDR3 nucleotides: TGTGCCAGCAGCGTAGGGGGGACAGGGGGCAATGGCTACACCTTC.

The chain is built from TRBV5-1 and TRBJ2-7; 8 bases fit TRBD1. CDR3 length: 15 amino acids. Germline values: CDR1 SGHRS, CDR2 YFSETQ. V shed 2 bases, J shed 3 bases, and the junction held 7 bases outside the gene matches. CDR3 protein: CASSFAGGTYYEQYF. DNA for the CDR3: TGCGCCAGCAGCTTCGCAGGGGGCACCTACTACGAGCAGTACTTC.

The V gene is TRBV7-9, the J gene TRBJ2-1, with TRBD2 matching 10 bases. The CDR3 covers 16 residues. Unmatched junction bases numbered 1, after V lost 0 bases and J lost 2 bases. Germline V gene sequence: CDR1 SEHNR, CDR2 FQNEAQ (reference sequence). CDR3 region: CASSLASGRAYNEQFF. CDR3 DNA: TGTGCCAGCAGCTTAGCGAGCGGGAGGGCCTACAATGAGCAGTTCTTC.

This clonotype was detected only once. This chain uses TRBV20-1 with TRBJ1-1; D perhaps matches TRBD1 (6 bases). CDR1 and CDR2 from the germline V gene are DFQATT and SNEGSKA (reference sequence). This CDR3 has 12 residues. Trimming took off 0 bases at V and 11 bases at J, with 13 bases between the two ends. This CDR3 is CSAREETGIAFF. DNA of the CDR3: TGCAGTGCTAGAGAGGAGACAGGTATTGCTTTCTTT.

The V call is TRBV7-6, the J call TRBJ2-7; no reliable D call. Trimming removed 1 base from V and 7 bases from J, with 8 bases in between. CDR1 is SGHVS, CDR2 FNYEAQ, per germline. This CDR3 is 12 amino acids long. In nucleotides, the CDR3 is TGTGCCAGCAGCTTAGGTGCTGAAGAGCAGTACTTC. This translates into CASSLGAEEQYF. The full variable domain, rest sourced from reference TRBV7-6 and TRBJ2-7, is GAGVSQSPRYKVTKRGQDVALRCDPISGHVSLYWYRQALGQGPEFLTYFNYEAQQDKSGLPNDRFSAERPEGSISTLTIQRTEQRDSAMYRCASSLGAEEQYFGPGTRLTVT.

The chain is built from TRBV12-3 or TRBV12-4 and TRBJ2-7, with D possibly called TRBD1 or TRBD2 (5 bases each). The V and J ends lost 6 bases and 4 bases respectively, with 16 bases between them. The CDR3 totals 14 residues. The CDR3 region has the DNA TGTGCCAGCAGGGCCCCGGGACCGACTTACGAGCAGTACTTC. Its translation is CASRAPGPTYEQYF.

V usage is TRBV20-1 and J usage is TRBJ2-7; possible D gene TRBD2, 5 bases. CDR1 and CDR2 (germline): DFQATT, SNEGSKA (reference sequence). This CDR3 spans 15 amino acids. The V end lost 6 bases, the J end lost 5 bases, and 23 bases lay between the germline ends. CDR3 in DNA: TGCAGTGCAACAAAGAGCGGAAACTCCGGCAACGAGCAGTACTTC. It specifies CSATKSGNSGNEQYF.

The V and J genes are TRBV14 and TRBJ1-2; unclear D gene. The CDR3 runs 12 residues. Deletions cut 6 bases from V and 4 bases from J, with 9 bases between. Per the germline V gene, CDR1 is SGHDN and CDR2 is FVKESK. The CDR3 bases are TGTGCCAGCAGGAACCGGGGCTATGGCTACACCTTC. Amino acids: CASRNRGYGYTF. Drawing the rest from reference TRBV14 and TRBJ1-2, the complete variable domain is EAGVTQFPSHSVIEKGQTVTLRCDPISGHDNLYWYRRVMGKEIKFLLHFVKESKQDESGMPNNRFLAERTGGTYSTLKVQPAELEDSGVYFCASRNRGYGYTFGSGTRLTVV.

CDR3 bases: TGTGCCAGCAGTCCCCGATCGGGACAGGGCTACGAGCAGTACTTC. It yields the protein CASSPRSGQGYEQYF. This chain connects TRBV27 to TRBJ2-7; TRBD1 matches at 9 bases. The CDR3 sequence is 15 residues long. The J segment lost 3 bases and the V segment lost 5 bases, leaving 8 bases of the junction unmatched. CDR1 is MNHEY, CDR2 SMNVEV, per germline (reference sequence).

V and J are TRBV5-8 and TRBJ1-1; no definite D call. The CDR3 is made up of 12 amino acids. V lost 0 bases and J 4 bases, leaving 4 bases between the germline ends. CDR1 is SGHTS, CDR2 YDEGEE, per germline. CDR3: CASSLVSTEAFF. In nucleotides, the CDR3 is TGTGCCAGCAGCTTGGTGAGCACTGAAGCTTTCTTT.

This rearrangement joins TRBV30 to TRBJ2-5, with 8 nucleotides matching TRBD1. Germline CDR1 is GTSNPN and CDR2 is SVGIG (reference sequence). V trimming: 2 bases; J trimming: 4 bases; junction bases outside the gene matches: 6. The CDR3 consists of 14 residues. CDR3 nucleotide sequence: TGTGCCTGGAGTCCAGGACAGGGTATAGAGACCCAGTACTTC. Translated: CAWSPGQGIETQYF. The full variable domain, rest sourced from reference TRBV30 and TRBJ2-5, is SQTIHQWPATLVQPVGSPLSLECTVEGTSNPNLYWYRQAAGRGLQLLFYSVGIGQISSEVPQNLSASRPQDRQFILSSKKLLLSDSGFYLCAWSPGQGIETQYFGPGTRLLVL.

CDR3: CASSFGERAFF. For the CDR3, the DNA is TGCGCCAGCAGCTTCGGGGAGAGAGCTTTCTTT. This rearrangement joins TRBV5-1 to TRBJ1-1; D uncertain. This CDR3 has 11 amino acids. Trimming stripped 2 bases from V and 10 bases from J, with 9 bases between. The germline V gene has CDR1 SGHRS and CDR2 YFSETQ. The variable domain in full, with the rest retrieved from reference TRBV5-1 and TRBJ1-1, is KAGVTQTPRYLIKTRGQQVTLSCSPISGHRSVSWYQQTPGQGLQFLFEYFSETQRNKGNFPGRFSGRQFSNSRSEMNVSTLELGDSALYLCASSFGERAFFGQGTRLTVV.

The chain recombines TRBV12-3 or TRBV12-4 with TRBJ1-4; D not resolved. V lost 6 bases to trimming and J lost 4 bases, with 12 bases between them. The CDR3 has 14 residues. The CDR3 here is CASRPSPGNEKLFF. CDR3 coding DNA: TGTGCCAGCAGGCCCAGCCCCGGTAATGAAAAACTGTTTTTT.

This chain links TRBV20-1 with TRBJ2-7; D not resolved. The length of the CDR3 is 13 residues. Germline V gene data show CDR1 as DFQATT and CDR2 as SNEGSKA (reference sequence). Between the trimmed V and J ends, which lost 1 base and 2 bases, there was a span of 9 bases. The CDR3 reads CSARVIGAYEQYF. The DNA of the CDR3 is TGCAGTGCTAGAGTAATAGGAGCCTACGAGCAGTACTTC.

V and J are TRBV7-2 and TRBJ2-4, with 8 bases fitting TRBD1. Germline loops: CDR1 SGHTA, CDR2 FQGNSA. There are 15 residues in the CDR3. V dropped 5 bases and J dropped 8; count of bases not matched to a gene: 11. For the CDR3, the DNA is TGTGCCAGCAGCCGACCTGGACAGGGCGTTGACATTCAGTACTTC. Translating gives CASSRPGQGVDIQYF. Full variable domain (remainder filled in from reference TRBV7-2 and TRBJ2-4): GAGVSQSPSNKVTEKGKDVELRCDPISGHTALYWYRQSLGQGLEFLIYFQGNSAPDKSGLPSDRFSAERTGGSVSTLTIQRTQQEDSAVYLCASSRPGQGVDIQYFGAGTRLSVL.

The CDR3 here is CASSGASGFGETQYF. The CDR3 bases are TGTGCCAGCAGTGGGGCGAGCGGGTTTGGTGAGACCCAGTACTTC. The chain is built from TRBV2 and TRBJ2-5; D might be TRBD2 (6 bases). Trimming took off 4 bases at V and 5 bases at J, with 17 bases between the two ends. CDR3 length: 15 amino acids. Germline values: CDR1 SNHLY, CDR2 FYNNEI. Full variable domain (rest looked up from reference TRBV2 and TRBJ2-5): EPEVTQTPSHQVTQMGQEVILRCVPISNHLYFYWYRQILGQKVEFLVSFYNNEISEKSEIFDDQFSVERPDGSNFTLKIRSTKLEDSAMYFCASSGASGFGETQYFGPGTRLLVL.

This chain joins TRBV7-9 and TRBJ2-5, with D possibly being TRBD2 (6 bases). The CDR3 totals 16 residues. V lost 7 bases and J lost 4, with 22 bases in between. CDR1 and CDR2 from the germline V gene are SEHNR and FQNEAQ (reference sequence). DNA of the CDR3: TGTGCCAGCACCCCCCCCTCTAGCGCCGGGGCAGAGACCCAGTACTTC. Encoded protein: CASTPPSSAGAETQYF.

The sample holds a few counts of this clonotype. The V and J genes are TRBV30 and TRBJ2-1; D ambiguous. CDR3 length: 13 residues. CDR1 is GTSNPN and CDR2 is SVGIG in the germline V gene (reference sequence). The V end was cut by 4 bases, the J end by 3 bases, with 10 bases between. The CDR3 reads CAWKSLGYNEQFF. CDR3 nucleotides: TGTGCCTGGAAGAGTTTAGGCTACAATGAGCAGTTCTTC. Drawing the rest from reference TRBV30 and TRBJ2-1, the complete variable domain is SQTIHQWPATLVQPVGSPLSLECTVEGTSNPNLYWYRQAAGRGLQLLFYSVGIGQISSEVPQNLSASRPQDRQFILSSKKLLLSDSGFYLCAWKSLGYNEQFFGPGTRLTVL.

The V and J genes are TRBV4-1 and TRBJ2-5; 7 positions match TRBD1. The CDR3 spans 14 residues. J lost 4 bases, V lost 3 bases, and 5 bases had no gene match. Germline V CDR1 and CDR2: MGHRA, YSYEKL. The CDR3: CASSHRDSLETQYF. The CDR3 region has the DNA TGCGCCAGCAGCCACCGGGACAGCCTAGAGACCCAGTACTTC.

This chain connects TRBV20-1 to TRBJ2-2, with 12 bases identical to TRBD2. The V segment lost 6 bases and the J segment 4 bases; nucleotides outside the gene matches: 6. Germline V CDR1 and CDR2: DFQATT, SNEGSKA (reference sequence). The CDR3 contains 15 residues. The CDR3 nucleotides are TGCAGTGCGTTATCTAGCGGGAGGGCCACCGGGGAGCTGTTTTTT. This translates into CSALSSGRATGELFF.

The chain carries TRBV9 and TRBJ2-2; D call uncertain. Per germline, CDR1 SGDLS and CDR2 YYNGEE. CDR3 length equals 16 residues. Trimming removed 0 bases at V and 2 bases at J, with 11 bases between. CDR3 loop: CASSVGAATNTGELFF. Here the CDR3 DNA reads TGTGCCAGCAGCGTAGGAGCAGCGACCAACACCGGGGAGCTGTTTTTT.

V gene TRBV12-5 combines with J gene TRBJ2-5; no reliable D call. V was clipped by 5 bases and J by 5 bases, with 9 bases between them. The CDR3 sequence is 12 residues long. Germline CDR1 LGHNT, CDR2 FRNRAP. CDR3 amino acids: CASGPSRETQYF. The CDR3 coding sequence is TGTGCTAGTGGTCCCAGTCGGGAGACCCAGTACTTC.

This clonotype has a single count. This sequence joins TRBV20-1 and TRBJ2-7; 7 bases match TRBD1. The V gene end was trimmed by 1 base and the J gene end by 6 bases; junction bases not matched to a gene: 3. CDR1 and CDR2 from the germline V gene are DFQATT and SNEGSKA (reference sequence). This CDR3 is built from 12 residues. The CDR3 nucleotides read TGCAGTGCTAGAGTAGGGGGCGTCGAGCAGTACTTC. Residues: CSARVGGVEQYF.

J is TRBJ2-2 and V is TRBV7-2; 7 nucleotides match TRBD2. The germline V gene encodes CDR1 SGHTA and CDR2 FQGNSA. This CDR3 contains 17 residues. With 2 bases clipped from V and 4 bases from J, the junction kept 10 bases outside the gene matches. In DNA, the CDR3 is TGTGCCAGCAGCTTAACGGATGGCGGGAGTTTCACCGGGGAGCTGTTTTTT. Protein product: CASSLTDGGSFTGELFF. Based on the CDR3 plus reference TRBV7-2 and TRBJ2-2, the full variable domain is GAGVSQSPSNKVTEKGKDVELRCDPISGHTALYWYRQSLGQGLEFLIYFQGNSAPDKSGLPSDRFSAERTGGSVSTLTIQRTQQEDSAVYLCASSLTDGGSFTGELFFGEGSRLTVL.

This chain joins TRBV5-1 and TRBJ2-1, with TRBD2 matching over 7 bases. J gave up 1 base and V 2 bases, and 6 bases lay outside the gene matches. Looked up from germline, CDR1 is SGHRS and CDR2 is YFSETQ. CDR3 length: 16 amino acids. CDR3 DNA: TGCGCCAGCAGCTTACTAGCGAAAGGGTCCTACAATGAGCAGTTCTTC. It encodes CASSLLAKGSYNEQFF.

The chain employs TRBV29-1 and TRBJ2-6; D gene ambiguous. The CDR3 has 16 residues. Germline CDR1 is SQVTM and CDR2 is ANQGSEA. The germline V and J ends were trimmed by 2 bases and 2 bases, with 13 bases remaining between them. This chain's CDR3 is CSVELASPTGANVLTF. In DNA, the CDR3 is TGCAGCGTTGAACTCGCCTCCCCGACTGGGGCCAACGTCCTGACTTTC.

The V gene is TRBV20-1, the J gene TRBJ2-7, with 9 nucleotides matching TRBD2. The CDR3 sequence is 15 residues long. Losses at the gene ends were 7 bases for V and 4 bases for J; bases not matched to a gene: 14. The germline V gene encodes CDR1 DFQATT and CDR2 SNEGSKA (reference sequence). The CDR3: CSVTIAGVGAYEQYF. CDR3 sequence (DNA): TGCAGTGTCACTATAGCGGGAGTAGGTGCATACGAGCAGTACTTC.

This chain links TRBV27 with TRBJ2-2; the match to TRBD2 covers 13 bases. CDR1 is MNHEY, CDR2 SMNVEV, per germline (reference sequence). The CDR3 length is 17 residues. V dropped 6 bases and J dropped 1; count of bases not matched to a gene: 5. CDR3: CASSWGLAGLNTGELFF. Written as DNA, the CDR3 is TGTGCCAGCAGCTGGGGACTAGCGGGATTGAACACCGGGGAGCTGTTTTTT.

The rearrangement links TRBV5-4 to TRBJ2-2; TRBD1 matches 8 bases. This CDR3 has 16 amino acids. The V gene's germline CDR1 is SGHNT and CDR2 YYREEE (reference sequence). Germline trimming cut 4 bases from V and 2 bases from J; bases unmatched to any gene: 7. This CDR3 reads CASSVGTGDNTGELFF. The CDR3 DNA sequence: TGTGCCAGCAGCGTGGGGACAGGTGACAACACCGGGGAGCTGTTTTTT.